The 21 T cell receptor beta chains given below trace back to one sample, sequenced in a study of human T cells and chemical hapten exposure. TCRdb redid the calling of the RACE reads with MiXCR, one entry per CDR3 protein. The table includes 250,000 or so distinct CDR3 sequences, just under 8% detected once. Stated time point: pre-sensitization, week 0. Indicated treatment: therapeutic diphenylcyclopropenone sensitization with weekly scalp DPC. The source was whole blood, collected in connection with sensitization to the hapten diphenylcyclopropenone (DPC). These receptors were taken from a young man with alopecia areata. Some clones in this sample may be carry-over from other donors' samples.

The chain has TRBV27 and TRBJ1-1; possibly TRBD1 for D (5 bases). CDR3 length: 12 residues. The germline V and J ends were trimmed by 7 bases and 1 base, with 7 bases remaining between them. Germline V gene sequence: CDR1 MNHEY, CDR2 SMNVEV (reference sequence). The CDR3 here is CASKQANTEAFF. As DNA, the CDR3 is TGTGCCAGCAAACAGGCGAACACTGAAGCTTTCTTT.

J is TRBJ1-2 and V is TRBV5-1, with TRBD1 identical over 7 bases. Trimming took 4 bases from V and 6 from J; bases not matched to a gene: 6. CDR3 length: 13 residues. Germline CDR1 SGHRS, CDR2 YFSETQ. The CDR3 nucleotides are TGCGCCAGCAGCCCAGGACAGGTCGATGGCTACACCTTC. It yields the protein CASSPGQVDGYTF.

The sample holds many counts of this clonotype. The J gene is TRBJ2-7, the V gene TRBV27; D might be TRBD1 or TRBD2, each matching 5 bases. This CDR3 has 15 residues. The V gene lost 0 bases and the J gene lost 0 bases, with 9 bases spanning the gap. Germline-derived CDR1 and CDR2 are MNHEY and SMNVEV (reference sequence). CDR3 region: CASSLSGRFSYEQYF. The CDR3 DNA follows: TGTGCCAGCAGTTTATCGGGACGATTCTCCTACGAGCAGTACTTC.

The sample holds a few counts of this clonotype. This rearrangement joins TRBV12-3 or TRBV12-4 to TRBJ2-1, with 12 nucleotides matching TRBD2. V lost 5 bases, J lost 5 bases, and 1 base stayed unmatched. CDR3 length: 14 residues. The CDR3 DNA reads as TGTGCCAGCAGTCCTAGCGGGGGGGACAATGAGCAGTTCTTC. Protein sequence: CASSPSGGDNEQFF.

DNA of the CDR3: TGTGCCAGCTCACCCCAGGGAAGCCTCAGTAGCAATCAGCCCCAGCATTTT. The encoded protein is CASSPQGSLSSNQPQHF. V gene TRBV18 combines with J gene TRBJ1-5; tentatively, D is TRBD1 (5 bases). Between the trimmed V and J ends, which lost 3 bases and 0 bases, there was a span of 15 bases. Germline V gene data show CDR1 as KGHSH and CDR2 as LQKENI. The CDR3 covers 17 residues.

This clonotype was recorded a few times. The genes are TRBV7-2 and TRBJ2-1; TRBD2 aligns across 7 bases. With 4 bases clipped from V and 8 bases from J, the junction kept 5 bases outside the gene matches. CDR3 size: 13 residues. Germline V gene lookup returns CDR1 SGHTA and CDR2 FQGNSA. The CDR3 nucleotides are TGTGCCAGCAGCTCTTATGGGGGGGATGAGCAGTTCTTC. Translated, it gives CASSSYGGDEQFF. Together with reference TRBV7-2 and TRBJ2-1, the CDR3 gives the full variable domain: GAGVSQSPSNKVTEKGKDVELRCDPISGHTALYWYRQSLGQGLEFLIYFQGNSAPDKSGLPSDRFSAERTGGSVSTLTIQRTQQEDSAVYLCASSSYGGDEQFFGPGTRLTVL.

This clonotype has only a few counts. The chain uses TRBV5-1 and TRBJ1-5; D ambiguous. Germline CDR1 is SGHRS and CDR2 is YFSETQ. The length of the CDR3 is 15 residues. Trimming took off 0 bases at V and 3 bases at J, with 10 bases between the two ends. For the CDR3, the DNA is TGCGCCAGCAGCTTGGACAGCCCCTACAATCAGCCCCAGCATTTT. It yields the protein CASSLDSPYNQPQHF. Variable domain in full (rest from reference TRBV5-1 and TRBJ1-5): KAGVTQTPRYLIKTRGQQVTLSCSPISGHRSVSWYQQTPGQGLQFLFEYFSETQRNKGNFPGRFSGRQFSNSRSEMNVSTLELGDSALYLCASSLDSPYNQPQHFGDGTRLSIL.

In this sample, this clonotype turned up many times. This chain connects TRBV19 to TRBJ1-5, with a weak D call TRBD1 (6 bases). The CDR3 totals 14 residues. CDR1 is LNHDA and CDR2 is SQIVND in the germline V gene (reference sequence). V was cut by 7 bases and J by 6 bases, with 16 bases left in between. CDR3 nucleotide sequence: TGTGCCAGTAACCAGGGGCCTAGAGGTCAGCCCCAGCATTTT. This gives the protein CASNQGPRGQPQHF.

This clonotype occurred many times. Compared with germline, one end of the junction differs, possibly owing to a read error. The chain recombines TRBV20-1 with TRBJ2-3, with D possibly matching TRBD1 (5 bases). Germline loops: CDR1 DFQATT, CDR2 SNEGSKA (reference sequence). The CDR3 covers 15 residues. CDR3 bases: TGCAGTGCTAGAGATCCAGACCTGGACACACATACGCAGTATTTT. Protein product: CSARDPDLDTHTQYF.

This clonotype was counted at least ten times. The V call is TRBV4-2, the J call TRBJ2-7, with TRBD1 identical over 7 bases. The germline V gene encodes CDR1 LGHNA and CDR2 YNFKEQ. The CDR3 spans 15 residues. After removal of 1 base from V and 0 bases from J, the junction contained 3 bases not matched to a gene. The CDR3 spells CASSQVGQDSYEQYF. DNA of the CDR3: TGTGCCAGCAGCCAAGTCGGACAGGACTCCTACGAGCAGTACTTC.

This clonotype was counted at least ten times. The CDR3 nucleotides read TGTGCCAGCAGAGGATTCTACAATGAGCAGTTCTTC. Protein sequence: CASRGFYNEQFF. The chain links TRBV28 to TRBJ2-1, with D unclear. Looked up from germline, CDR1 is MDHEN and CDR2 is SYDVKM. Trimming removed 6 bases at V and 3 bases at J, with 6 bases between. The CDR3 sequence is 12 residues long.

V is TRBV3-2 and J is TRBJ1-6. TRBV3-2 is labeled a pseudogene. The CDR3 is 19 amino acids. Written as DNA, the CDR3 is TGTGCCAGCAGCCAAGATGGGCAGGGAGGAAAGCCCTATAATTCACCCCTCCACTTT. This codes for CASSQDGQGGKPYNSPLHF.

This clonotype has just a few counts. The V call is TRBV12-3 or TRBV12-4, the J call TRBJ1-6; D unclear. CDR3 size: 14 residues. V was trimmed by 6 bases and J by 7 bases, leaving 13 bases between them. CDR3 DNA sequence: TGTGCCAGCAGCCGTCCGGGGAGGAATTCACCCCTCCACTTT. Protein product: CASSRPGRNSPLHF.

This clonotype was detected many times. This chain uses TRBV12-3 or TRBV12-4 with TRBJ1-6; tentative D call: TRBD1 (5 bases). Trimming cost V 4 bases and J 10 bases, with 14 bases left between them. The CDR3 covers 14 residues. The CDR3 coding sequence is TGTGCCAGCAGTTCGGCAGGGCGAGAGTCACCCCTCCACTTT. Translated, it gives CASSSAGRESPLHF.

This clonotype was recorded a few times. The chain combines TRBV7-2 with TRBJ2-3; D perhaps matches TRBD2 (5 bases). The germline V gene has CDR1 SGHTA and CDR2 FQGNSA. V lost 5 bases, J lost 5 bases, and 14 bases lay in between. The CDR3 spans 14 residues. The CDR3 DNA sequence: TGTGCCAGCAGCCCGGGGTCCCCAAGAGATACGCAGTATTTT. It encodes CASSPGSPRDTQYF.

J is TRBJ2-7 and V is TRBV5-1; D is ambiguous. The CDR3 sequence is 15 residues long. V shed 1 base and J shed 0 bases, with 11 bases lying between them. Germline CDR1 is SGHRS and CDR2 is YFSETQ. The CDR3, as DNA: TGCGCCAGCAGCTTGCGGCGTTTCCCCTCCTACGAGCAGTACTTC. Translating gives CASSLRRFPSYEQYF.

The genes are TRBV7-9 and TRBJ2-3, with 7 bases matching TRBD1. CDR1 and CDR2 from the germline V gene are SEHNR and FQNEAQ (reference sequence). This CDR3 comprises 19 residues. V gave up 0 bases and J gave up 0 bases; unmatched junction bases: 12. CDR3 protein: CASSLARIGQASSTDTQYF. The CDR3, as DNA: TGTGCCAGCAGCTTAGCCAGAATAGGACAGGCAAGCAGCACAGATACGCAGTATTTT. The variable domain in full, completed from reference TRBV7-9 and TRBJ2-3, reads DTGVSQNPRHKITKRGQNVTFRCDPISEHNRLYWYRQTLGQGPEFLTYFQNEAQLEKSRLLSDRFSAERPKGSFSTLEIQRTEQGDSAMYLCASSLARIGQASSTDTQYFGPGTRLTVL.

The rearrangement links TRBV5-1 to TRBJ2-3; 8 nucleotides agree with TRBD1. The CDR3 extends over 16 amino acids. V shed 0 bases, J shed 2 bases, and the junction held 5 bases outside the gene matches. From germline, CDR1 is SGHRS and CDR2 YFSETQ. The CDR3 bases are TGCGCCAGCAGCTTGGCGGACAGGGAGCACACAGATACGCAGTATTTT. This gives the protein CASSLADREHTDTQYF.

The chain employs TRBV7-3 and TRBJ2-2; 9 nucleotides line up with TRBD1. Losses at the gene ends were 4 bases for V and 4 bases for J; bases not matched to a gene: 4. Germline V gene lookup returns CDR1 SGHTA and CDR2 FQGTGA. CDR3 length equals 15 residues. The CDR3 loop is CASSSGTGITGELFF. Here the CDR3 DNA reads TGTGCCAGCAGCTCCGGGACAGGGATCACCGGGGAGCTGTTTTTT.

V and J are TRBV7-2 and TRBJ1-5, with a tentative D call TRBD1 (6 bases). There are 14 residues in the CDR3. The V end was cut by 1 base, the J end by 4 bases, with 8 bases between. Germline assignment: CDR1 SGHTA and CDR2 FQGNSA. The CDR3 coding sequence is TGTGCCAGCAGCTTAGACAGGGCTAATCAGCCCCAGCATTTT. Protein product: CASSLDRANQPQHF. Complete variable domain (other parts from reference TRBV7-2 and TRBJ1-5): GAGVSQSPSNKVTEKGKDVELRCDPISGHTALYWYRQSLGQGLEFLIYFQGNSAPDKSGLPSDRFSAERTGGSVSTLTIQRTQQEDSAVYLCASSLDRANQPQHFGDGTRLSIL.

This clonotype was seen once. This chain uses TRBV5-1 with TRBJ2-5; 7 bases agree with TRBD1. Trimming removed 4 bases from V and 4 bases from J; junction bases left unmatched: 10. CDR3 length: 15 amino acids. The germline CDR1 and CDR2 sequences are SGHRS and YFSETQ. Here the CDR3 reads CASSLVQGNRETQYF. Here the CDR3 DNA reads TGCGCCAGCAGCCTGGTACAGGGGAACAGAGAGACCCAGTACTTC.